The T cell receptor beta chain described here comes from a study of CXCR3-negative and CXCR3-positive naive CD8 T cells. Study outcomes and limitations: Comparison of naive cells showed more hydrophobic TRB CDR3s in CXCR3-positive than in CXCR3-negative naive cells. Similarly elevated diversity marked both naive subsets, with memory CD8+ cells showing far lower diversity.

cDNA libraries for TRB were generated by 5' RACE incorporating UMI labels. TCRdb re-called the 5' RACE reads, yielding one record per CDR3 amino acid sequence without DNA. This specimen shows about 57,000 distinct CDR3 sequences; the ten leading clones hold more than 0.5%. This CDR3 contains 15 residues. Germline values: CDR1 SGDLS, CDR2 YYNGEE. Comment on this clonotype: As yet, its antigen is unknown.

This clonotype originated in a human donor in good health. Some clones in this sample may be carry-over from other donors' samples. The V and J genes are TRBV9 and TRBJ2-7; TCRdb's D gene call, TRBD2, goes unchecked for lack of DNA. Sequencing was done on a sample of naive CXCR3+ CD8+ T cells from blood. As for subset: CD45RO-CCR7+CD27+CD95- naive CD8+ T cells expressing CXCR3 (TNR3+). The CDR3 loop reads CASSVAGGSRDEQYF.